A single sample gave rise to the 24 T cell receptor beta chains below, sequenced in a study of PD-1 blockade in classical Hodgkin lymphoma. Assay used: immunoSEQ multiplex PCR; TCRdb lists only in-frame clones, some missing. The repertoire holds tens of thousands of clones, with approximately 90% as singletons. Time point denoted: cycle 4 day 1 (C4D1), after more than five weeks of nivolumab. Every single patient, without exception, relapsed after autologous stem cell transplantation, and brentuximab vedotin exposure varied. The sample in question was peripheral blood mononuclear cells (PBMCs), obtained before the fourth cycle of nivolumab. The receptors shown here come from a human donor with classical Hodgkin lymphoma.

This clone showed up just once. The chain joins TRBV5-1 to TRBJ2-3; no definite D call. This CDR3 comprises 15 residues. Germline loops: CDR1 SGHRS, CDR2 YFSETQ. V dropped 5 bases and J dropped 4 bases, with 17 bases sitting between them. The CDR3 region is CASRQIALDPDTQYF. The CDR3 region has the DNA TGCGCCAGCAGACAAATAGCCTTGGATCCAGATACGCAGTATTTT.

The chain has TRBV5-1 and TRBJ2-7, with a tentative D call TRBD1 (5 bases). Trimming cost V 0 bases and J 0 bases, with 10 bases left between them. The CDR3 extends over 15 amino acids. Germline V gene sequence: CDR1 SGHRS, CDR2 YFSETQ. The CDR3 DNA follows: TGCGCCAGCAGCTTGGAGGGGCCCTACTCCTACGAGCAGTACTTC. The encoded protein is CASSLEGPYSYEQYF.

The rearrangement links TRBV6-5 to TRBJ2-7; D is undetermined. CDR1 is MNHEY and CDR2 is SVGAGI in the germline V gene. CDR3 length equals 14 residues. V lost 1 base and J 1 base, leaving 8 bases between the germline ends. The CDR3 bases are TGTGCCAGCAGTTACTATGCGGATTCCTACGAGCAGTACTTC. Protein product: CASSYYADSYEQYF.

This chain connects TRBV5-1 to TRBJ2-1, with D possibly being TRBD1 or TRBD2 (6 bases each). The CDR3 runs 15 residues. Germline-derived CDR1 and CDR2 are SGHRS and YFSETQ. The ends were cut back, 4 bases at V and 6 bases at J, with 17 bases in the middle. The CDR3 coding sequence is TGCGCCAGCAGCGCCGGGACTCAACAGGGCAATGAGCAGTTCTTC. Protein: CASSAGTQQGNEQFF.

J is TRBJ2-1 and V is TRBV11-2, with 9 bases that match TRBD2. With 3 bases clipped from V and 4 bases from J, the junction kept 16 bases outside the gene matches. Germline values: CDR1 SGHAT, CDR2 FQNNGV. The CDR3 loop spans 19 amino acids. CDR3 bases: TGTGCCAGCAGCTTTGGGCGGGAGGGGAAGGTTTCTAGTTACAATGAGCAGTTCTTC. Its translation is CASSFGREGKVSSYNEQFF.

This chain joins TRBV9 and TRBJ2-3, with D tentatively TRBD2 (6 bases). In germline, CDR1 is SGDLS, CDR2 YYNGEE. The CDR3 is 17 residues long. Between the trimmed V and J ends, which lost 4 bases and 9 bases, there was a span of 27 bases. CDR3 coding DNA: TGTGCCAGCAGCTGCAGTCCGATGGAGGGAGCACCGAGCACGCAGTATTTT. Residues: CASSCSPMEGAPSTQYF.

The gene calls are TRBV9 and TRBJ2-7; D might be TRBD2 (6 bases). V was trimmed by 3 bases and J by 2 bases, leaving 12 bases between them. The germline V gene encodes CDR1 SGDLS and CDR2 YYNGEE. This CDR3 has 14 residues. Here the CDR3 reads CASSAGLLTYEQYF. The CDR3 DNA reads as TGTGCCAGCAGCGCGGGACTCCTTACCTACGAGCAGTACTTC.

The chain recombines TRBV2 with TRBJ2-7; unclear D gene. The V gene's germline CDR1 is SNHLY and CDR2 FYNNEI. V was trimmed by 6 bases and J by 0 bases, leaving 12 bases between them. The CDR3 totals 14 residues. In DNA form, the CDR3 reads TGTGCCAGCAGCCTAGGACCTAACTCCTACGAGCAGTACTTC. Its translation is CASSLGPNSYEQYF.

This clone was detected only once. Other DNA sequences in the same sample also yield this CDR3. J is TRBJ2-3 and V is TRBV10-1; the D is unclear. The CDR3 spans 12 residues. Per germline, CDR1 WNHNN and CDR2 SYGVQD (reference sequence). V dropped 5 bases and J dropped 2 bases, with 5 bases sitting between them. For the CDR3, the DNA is TGCGCCAGCAGTTCTTCCACAGATACGCAGTATTTT. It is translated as CASSSSTDTQYF.

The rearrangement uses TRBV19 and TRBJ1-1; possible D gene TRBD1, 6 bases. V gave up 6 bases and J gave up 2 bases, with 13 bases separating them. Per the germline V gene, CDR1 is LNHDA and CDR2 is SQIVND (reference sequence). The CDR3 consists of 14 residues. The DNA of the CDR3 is TGTGCCAGTAGCGCCGGGACAACAAACACTGAAGCTTTCTTT. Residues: CASSAGTTNTEAFF.

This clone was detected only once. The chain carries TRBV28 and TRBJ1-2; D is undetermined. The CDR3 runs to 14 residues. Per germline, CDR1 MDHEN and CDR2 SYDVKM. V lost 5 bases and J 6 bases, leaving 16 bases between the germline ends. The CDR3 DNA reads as TGTGCCAGCAGTCCCCTCGCCAGAGGACATGGCTACACCTTC. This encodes CASSPLARGHGYTF.

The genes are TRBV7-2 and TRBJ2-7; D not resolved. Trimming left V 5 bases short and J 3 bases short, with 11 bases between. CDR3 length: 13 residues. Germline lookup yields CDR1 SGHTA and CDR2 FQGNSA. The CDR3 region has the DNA TGTGCCAGCAGCCATGGCGTGGTCTACGAGCAGTACTTC. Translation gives CASSHGVVYEQYF. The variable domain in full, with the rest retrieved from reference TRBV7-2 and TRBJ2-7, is GAGVSQSPSNKVTEKGKDVELRCDPISGHTALYWYRQSLGQGLEFLIYFQGNSAPDKSGLPSDRFSAERTGGSVSTLTIQRTQQEDSAVYLCASSHGVVYEQYFGPGTRLTVT.

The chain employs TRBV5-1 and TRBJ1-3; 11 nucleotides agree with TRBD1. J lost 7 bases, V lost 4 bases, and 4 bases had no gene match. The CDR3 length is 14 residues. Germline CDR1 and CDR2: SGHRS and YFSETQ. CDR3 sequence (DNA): TGCGCCAGCAGCCCCCGGGACAGGGGGAACACCATATATTTT. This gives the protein CASSPRDRGNTIYF.

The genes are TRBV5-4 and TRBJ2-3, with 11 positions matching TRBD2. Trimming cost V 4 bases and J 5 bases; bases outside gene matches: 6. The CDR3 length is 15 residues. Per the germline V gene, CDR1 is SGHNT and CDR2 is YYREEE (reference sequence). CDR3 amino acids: CASSLIAGGIDTQYF. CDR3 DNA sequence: TGTGCCAGCAGCCTGATAGCGGGGGGGATAGATACGCAGTATTTT.

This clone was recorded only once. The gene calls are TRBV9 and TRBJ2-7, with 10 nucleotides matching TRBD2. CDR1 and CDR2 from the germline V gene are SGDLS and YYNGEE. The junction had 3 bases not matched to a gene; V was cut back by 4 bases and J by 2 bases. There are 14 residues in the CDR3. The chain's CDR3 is CASSLSGRAYEQYF. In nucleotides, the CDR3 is TGTGCCAGCAGCTTGAGCGGGAGGGCCTACGAGCAGTACTTC.

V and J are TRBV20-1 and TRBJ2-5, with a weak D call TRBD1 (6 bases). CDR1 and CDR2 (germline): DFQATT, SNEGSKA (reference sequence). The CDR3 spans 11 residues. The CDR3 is CSVQGQETQYF. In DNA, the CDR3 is TGCAGCGTACAGGGCCAAGAGACCCAGTACTTC.

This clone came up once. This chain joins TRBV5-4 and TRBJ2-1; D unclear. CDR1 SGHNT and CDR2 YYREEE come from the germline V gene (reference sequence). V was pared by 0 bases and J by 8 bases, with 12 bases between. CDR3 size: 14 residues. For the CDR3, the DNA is TGTGCCAGCAGCTTGGAATATGAGTTGGATGAGCAGTTCTTC. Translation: CASSLEYELDEQFF.

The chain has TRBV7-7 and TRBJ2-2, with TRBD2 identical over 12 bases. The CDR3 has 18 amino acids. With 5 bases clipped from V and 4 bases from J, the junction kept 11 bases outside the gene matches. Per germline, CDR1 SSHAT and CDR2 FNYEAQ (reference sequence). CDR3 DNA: TGTGCCAGCAGCCCACACCAACTAGCGGGAGGTTTCACCGGGGAGCTGTTTTTT. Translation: CASSPHQLAGGFTGELFF.

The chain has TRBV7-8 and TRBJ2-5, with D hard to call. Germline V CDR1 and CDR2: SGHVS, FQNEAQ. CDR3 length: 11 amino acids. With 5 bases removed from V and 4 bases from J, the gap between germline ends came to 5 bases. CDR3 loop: CASSQRETQYF. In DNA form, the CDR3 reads TGTGCCAGCAGCCAAAGAGAGACCCAGTACTTC. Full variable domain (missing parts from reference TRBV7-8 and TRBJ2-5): GAGVSQSPRYKVAKRGQDVALRCDPISGHVSLFWYQQALGQGPEFLTYFQNEAQLDKSGLPSDRFFAERPEGSVSTLKIQRTQQEDSAVYLCASSQRETQYFGPGTRLLVL.

CDR3 sequence: CASSYSRLAGVEQYF. The CDR3 DNA is TGTGCCAGCAGTTACTCGAGACTAGCGGGGGTTGAGCAGTACTTC. The chain uses TRBV6-5 and TRBJ2-7; 12 bases map to TRBD2. CDR1 MNHEY and CDR2 SVGAGI come from the germline V gene. J was trimmed by 7 bases and V by 0 bases; bases with no gene match: 4. This CDR3 comprises 15 residues.

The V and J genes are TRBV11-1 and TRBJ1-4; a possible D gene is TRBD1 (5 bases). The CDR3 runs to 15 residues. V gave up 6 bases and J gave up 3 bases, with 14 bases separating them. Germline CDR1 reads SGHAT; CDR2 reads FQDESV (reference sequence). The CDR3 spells CASSYNRHSNEKLFF. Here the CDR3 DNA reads TGTGCCAGCAGTTACAACAGGCATTCTAATGAAAAACTGTTTTTT.

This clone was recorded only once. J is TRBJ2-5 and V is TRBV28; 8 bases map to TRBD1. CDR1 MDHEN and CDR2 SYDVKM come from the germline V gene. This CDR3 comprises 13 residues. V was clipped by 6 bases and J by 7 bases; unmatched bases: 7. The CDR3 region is CASRYQGAGTQYF. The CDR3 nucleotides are TGTGCCAGCAGATACCAGGGGGCCGGGACCCAGTACTTC.

The CDR3 DNA follows: TGTGCCAGCAGCACCCAACTAGCAACTTACACAGATACGCAGTATTTT. Translating it yields CASSTQLATYTDTQYF. V gene TRBV7-3 combines with J gene TRBJ2-3; maybe TRBD2 (6 bases). Germline V gene sequence: CDR1 SGHTA, CDR2 FQGTGA. The CDR3 is 16 residues long. Trimming left V 5 bases short and J 2 bases short, with 17 bases between.

In DNA, the CDR3 is TGCGCCAGCAGCCCCAGACTAGCGGGCGGTACTAATTACAATGAGCAGTTCTTC. Amino acids: CASSPRLAGGTNYNEQFF. The gene calls are TRBV4-1 and TRBJ2-1; 10 nucleotides match TRBD2. J was trimmed by 4 bases and V by 4 bases; bases with no gene match: 13. CDR3 size: 18 residues. Germline CDR1 MGHRA, CDR2 YSYEKL.